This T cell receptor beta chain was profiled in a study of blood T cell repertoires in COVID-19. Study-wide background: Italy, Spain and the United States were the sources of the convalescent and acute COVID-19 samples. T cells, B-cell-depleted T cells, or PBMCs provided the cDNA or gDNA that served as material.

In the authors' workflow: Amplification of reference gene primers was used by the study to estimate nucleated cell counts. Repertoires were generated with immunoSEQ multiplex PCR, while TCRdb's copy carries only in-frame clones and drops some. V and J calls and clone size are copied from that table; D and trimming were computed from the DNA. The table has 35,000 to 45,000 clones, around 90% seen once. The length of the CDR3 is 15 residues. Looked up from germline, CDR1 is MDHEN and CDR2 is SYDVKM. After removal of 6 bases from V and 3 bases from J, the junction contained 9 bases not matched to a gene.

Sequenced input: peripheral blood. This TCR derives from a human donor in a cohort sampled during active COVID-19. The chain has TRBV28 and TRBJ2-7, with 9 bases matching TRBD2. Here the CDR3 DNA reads TGTGCCAGCAGAGACTCCGGGACTAGCATCTACGAGCAGTACTTC. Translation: CASRDSGTSIYEQYF.